What follows are 30 T cell receptor beta chains derived from one specimen sequenced in a study of blood T cell repertoires in COVID-19. The method was immunoSEQ multiplex PCR; TCRdb's version includes in-frame clones alone and lacks a portion of them. The table lists about 140,000 clones, approximately 78% of them singletons. The material sequenced was peripheral blood. The receptor set was obtained from a woman older than 75 with acute or convalescent COVID-19.

The rearrangement links TRBV5-1 to TRBJ2-7; 9 nucleotides match TRBD1. The V gene end was trimmed by 0 bases and the J gene end by 3 bases; junction bases not matched to a gene: 1. Looked up from germline, CDR1 is SGHRS and CDR2 is YFSETQ. The CDR3 contains 14 residues. The CDR3 DNA reads as TGCGCCAGCAGCTTGGGACAGGGGGTCTACGAGCAGTACTTC. As protein: CASSLGQGVYEQYF. The variable domain in full, completed from reference TRBV5-1 and TRBJ2-7, reads KAGVTQTPRYLIKTRGQQVTLSCSPISGHRSVSWYQQTPGQGLQFLFEYFSETQRNKGNFPGRFSGRQFSNSRSEMNVSTLELGDSALYLCASSLGQGVYEQYFGPGTRLTVT.

The chain is built from TRBV30 and TRBJ1-5, with D possibly being TRBD1 (5 bases). The CDR3 is 15 residues long. The germline gives CDR1 GTSNPN, CDR2 SVGIG (reference sequence). Trimming left V 1 base short and J 2 bases short, with 12 bases between. The CDR3 is CAWSEKFRGNQPQHF. CDR3 sequence (DNA): TGTGCCTGGAGTGAAAAATTCAGGGGCAATCAGCCCCAGCATTTT.

The CDR3 nucleotides read TGTGCCAGCCCGGGGGGGAGTAACACCGGGGAGCTGTTTTTT. Protein product: CASPGGSNTGELFF. The chain recombines TRBV28 with TRBJ2-2, with 8 bases matching TRBD2. CDR1 is MDHEN and CDR2 is SYDVKM in the germline V gene. V lost 8 bases to trimming and J lost 2 bases; unmatched junction nucleotides: 4. This CDR3 spans 14 amino acids. The whole variable domain, remainder taken from reference TRBV28 and TRBJ2-2, is DVKVTQSSRYLVKRTGEKVFLECVQDMDHENMFWYRQDPGLGLRLIYFSYDVKMKEKGDIPEGYSVSREKKERFSLILESASTNQTSMYLCASPGGSNTGELFFGEGSRLTVL.

The chain recombines TRBV3-1 (or the pseudogene TRBV3-2) with TRBJ2-2, with D perhaps TRBD1 (5 bases). Trimming removed 0 bases from V and 5 bases from J, with 13 bases in between. This CDR3 has 16 amino acids. The germline gives CDR1 LGHDT, CDR2 YNNKEL (reference sequence). CDR3 loop: CASSQDRAGWTGELFF. In DNA, the CDR3 is TGTGCCAGCAGCCAAGATCGCGCAGGGTGGACCGGGGAGCTGTTTTTT.

The chain carries TRBV19 and TRBJ2-2; tentative D call: TRBD1 (6 bases). V was shortened by 4 bases and J by 0 bases, with 21 bases between the two germline ends. The CDR3 consists of 19 residues. Germline V gene sequence: CDR1 LNHDA, CDR2 SQIVND (reference sequence). The CDR3 reads CASSTLGQLILPNTGELFF. In DNA, the CDR3 is TGTGCCAGTAGTACCCTAGGACAGCTAATCCTGCCGAACACCGGGGAGCTGTTTTTT. Based on the CDR3 plus reference TRBV19 and TRBJ2-2, the full variable domain is DGGITQSPKYLFRKEGQNVTLSCEQNLNHDAMYWYRQDPGQGLRLIYYSQIVNDFQKGDIAEGYSVSREKKESFPLTVTSAQKNPTAFYLCASSTLGQLILPNTGELFFGEGSRLTVL.

This chain uses TRBV28 with TRBJ1-4, with 9 positions matching TRBD1. V lost 6 bases, J lost 5 bases, and 7 bases stayed unmatched. The CDR3 length is 15 residues. The germline CDR1 and CDR2 sequences are MDHEN and SYDVKM. The CDR3: CASRDPDRGNEKLFF. CDR3 nucleotides: TGTGCCAGCAGAGATCCCGACAGGGGGAATGAAAAACTGTTTTTT.

V is TRBV5-1 and J is TRBJ2-7, with D possibly TRBD2 on 5 matching bases. Between the trimmed V and J ends, which lost 1 base and 6 bases, there was a span of 20 bases. The V gene's germline CDR1 is SGHRS and CDR2 YFSETQ. The CDR3 runs to 16 residues. The CDR3: CASSLIPTGGAVEQYF. The CDR3 nucleotides are TGCGCCAGCAGCTTGATTCCCACGGGCGGAGCGGTCGAGCAGTACTTC.

The chain joins TRBV2 to TRBJ1-5; no clear D gene. Trimming removed 2 bases from V and 7 bases from J, with 15 bases in between. CDR1 is SNHLY, CDR2 FYNNEI, per germline. The CDR3 is 15 residues long. The CDR3 DNA sequence: TGTGCCAGCAGTGAACCGAACGAAAGAGGCCAGCCCCAGCATTTT. This codes for CASSEPNERGQPQHF.

This chain uses TRBV7-9 with TRBJ1-2, with 7 nucleotides matching TRBD1. V was pared by 4 bases and J by 4 bases, with 3 bases of the junction left unmatched. Germline values: CDR1 SEHNR, CDR2 FQNEAQ (reference sequence). This CDR3 has 13 residues. The CDR3 protein is CASSSRQGYGYTF. In nucleotides, the CDR3 is TGTGCCAGCAGCTCACGACAGGGCTATGGCTACACCTTC. Full variable domain (outside the CDR3, taken from reference TRBV7-9 and TRBJ1-2): DTGVSQNPRHKITKRGQNVTFRCDPISEHNRLYWYRQTLGQGPEFLTYFQNEAQLEKSRLLSDRFSAERPKGSFSTLEIQRTEQGDSAMYLCASSSRQGYGYTFGSGTRLTVV.

In its sample, this clone was seen once. The chain carries TRBV9 and TRBJ2-5, with a weak D call TRBD1 (6 bases). The V end was cut by 3 bases, the J end by 4 bases, with 16 bases between. Germline V lookup: CDR1 SGDLS, CDR2 YYNGEE. The CDR3 length is 15 residues. The CDR3 sequence is CASSAQGRGAETQYF. In nucleotides, the CDR3 is TGTGCCAGCAGCGCACAGGGTAGGGGAGCAGAGACCCAGTACTTC.

This rearrangement joins TRBV28 to TRBJ2-3; D remains unclear. The germline CDR1 and CDR2 sequences are MDHEN and SYDVKM. The CDR3 sequence is 13 residues long. The germline V and J ends were trimmed by 4 bases and 2 bases, with 7 bases remaining between them. CDR3 protein: CASSSPDTDTQYF. The CDR3 DNA follows: TGTGCCAGCAGTTCCCCAGACACAGATACGCAGTATTTT.

This clone was seen just once. The rearrangement uses TRBV10-3 and TRBJ1-2; D possibly corresponds to TRBD1 (5 bases). V shed 10 bases and J shed 8 bases, with 20 bases lying between them. This CDR3 contains 13 residues. The V gene's germline CDR1 is ENHRY and CDR2 SYGVKD. CDR3 sequence: CATTSGTQEGYTF. The CDR3 DNA follows: TGTGCCACCACTTCCGGGACTCAGGAAGGCTACACCTTC.

The chain is built from TRBV30 and TRBJ2-3; D call uncertain. CDR1 and CDR2 (germline): GTSNPN, SVGIG (reference sequence). The CDR3 extends over 12 amino acids. The germline V and J ends were trimmed by 4 bases and 3 bases, with 8 bases remaining between them. CDR3 sequence (DNA): TGTGCCTGGATGAGCCGAACAGATACGCAGTATTTT. It codes for CAWMSRTDTQYF.

In its sample, this clone was seen a few times. The CDR3 spells CASSLAGARAEAFF. The CDR3 DNA sequence: TGTGCCAGCAGCTTGGCAGGGGCCCGGGCTGAAGCTTTCTTT. The chain employs TRBV7-8 and TRBJ1-1; TRBD1 is a possible D gene (6 bases). The CDR3 loop spans 14 amino acids. The V end was cut by 3 bases, the J end by 6 bases, with 14 bases between. Germline V lookup: CDR1 SGHVS, CDR2 FQNEAQ.

This chain uses TRBV7-2 with TRBJ2-1, with TRBD2 identical over 7 bases. This CDR3 contains 14 residues. With V trimmed by 3 bases and J by 9 bases, 8 bases remained unmatched. Germline V CDR1 and CDR2: SGHTA, FQGNSA. Here the CDR3 reads CASSFRRGRVEQFF. The CDR3 DNA reads as TGTGCCAGCAGCTTCCGGCGGGGGAGGGTTGAGCAGTTCTTC.

V usage is TRBV25-1 and J usage is TRBJ2-7; D perhaps matches TRBD2 (9 bases). This CDR3 has 18 residues. Germline V gene data show CDR1 as MGHDK and CDR2 as SYGVNS. V dropped 6 bases and J dropped 4 bases, with 28 bases sitting between them. CDR3 in DNA: TGTGCCAGCAGAGGACAGGGAGGGGCAGGGACTAGCCCATACGAGCAGTACTTC. It specifies CASRGQGGAGTSPYEQYF.

The chain has TRBV27 and TRBJ1-6; D uncertain. CDR1 and CDR2 (germline): MNHEY, SMNVEV (reference sequence). V was pared by 3 bases and J by 6 bases, with 9 bases between. The CDR3 runs 14 residues. CDR3 loop: CASSLGSSNSPLHF. CDR3 DNA: TGTGCCAGCAGTTTGGGCAGCTCTAATTCACCCCTCCACTTT.

Remarks on this clone: The junction departs from the called germline gene at one end, perhaps through a read error. The chain carries TRBV19 and TRBJ2-7; the D gene is possibly TRBD2 (6 bases). The CDR3 has 14 amino acids. Germline lookup yields CDR1 LNHDA and CDR2 SQIVND (reference sequence). CDR3 bases: TGTGCCACCTCTGGGGTGCGGGGCTCCTTCGAGCAGTACTTC. This sequence encodes CATSGVRGSFEQYF.

The chain has TRBV28 and TRBJ1-6, with D possibly TRBD1 on 5 matching bases. Germline assignment: CDR1 MDHEN and CDR2 SYDVKM. This CDR3 region has 19 residues. V lost 1 base and J lost 0, with 16 bases in between. CDR3 bases: TGTGCCAGCAGTTTATTTGGAAGGGGTTCCATCTCCTATAATTCACCCCTCCACTTT. Its protein is CASSLFGRGSISYNSPLHF.

This clone was picked up a small number of times. V is TRBV5-1 and J is TRBJ1-6, with TRBD1 identical over 9 bases. The germline gives CDR1 SGHRS, CDR2 YFSETQ. V was pared by 1 base and J by 8 bases, with 7 bases of the junction left unmatched. The length of the CDR3 is 16 residues. The CDR3 nucleotides read TGCGCCAGCAGCTTGAGGACAGGGGTTTGGGATTCACCCCTCCACTTT. Translated: CASSLRTGVWDSPLHF.

The chain links TRBV29-1 to TRBJ2-2; 13 bases are a match to TRBD2. The CDR3 runs 13 residues. V was clipped by 7 bases and J by 6 bases; unmatched bases: 2. Germline loops: CDR1 SQVTM, CDR2 ANQGSEA. The CDR3 bases are TGCAGCGCAACTAGCGGGAGGGCCGGGGAGCTGTTTTTT. As protein: CSATSGRAGELFF.

The chain recombines TRBV5-5 with TRBJ1-1, with D possibly being TRBD1 (5 bases). This CDR3 region has 15 residues. CDR1 SGHKS and CDR2 YYEKEE come from the germline V gene (reference sequence). V was cut by 0 bases and J by 1 base, with 10 bases left in between. The CDR3 DNA reads TGTGCCAGCAGCTTGGGGTTCCAGGGGAACACTGAAGCTTTCTTT. It is translated as CASSLGFQGNTEAFF. The full variable domain, in which reference TRBV5-5 and TRBJ1-1 provide the parts outside the CDR3, is DAGVTQSPTHLIKTRGQQVTLRCSPISGHKSVSWYQQVLGQGPQFIFQYYEKEERGRGNFPDRFSARQFPNYSSELNVNALLLGDSALYLCASSLGFQGNTEAFFGQGTRLTVV.

The rearrangement joins TRBV6-5 to TRBJ2-7; possibly TRBD2 for D (6 bases). Trimming removed 6 bases from V and 3 bases from J, with 15 bases in between. Germline V lookup: CDR1 MNHEY, CDR2 SVGAGI. This CDR3 has 14 residues. The DNA of the CDR3 is TGTGCCAGCAGCCGGGGGAGGAACTACTACGAGCAGTACTTC. Translated: CASSRGRNYYEQYF.

The genes are TRBV6-6 and TRBJ2-7; 9 nucleotides agree with TRBD1. This CDR3 spans 15 amino acids. Germline V gene sequence: CDR1 MNHNY, CDR2 SVGAGI (reference sequence). The junction had 12 bases not matched to a gene; V was cut back by 6 bases and J by 6 bases. CDR3 coding DNA: TGTGCCAGCAGAGACACAGGGGGCGCACCGGTCGAGCAGTACTTC. Translating gives CASRDTGGAPVEQYF.

This clone was observed a single time. This chain joins TRBV28 and TRBJ1-4; 7 nucleotides match TRBD1. Germline-derived CDR1 and CDR2 are MDHEN and SYDVKM. With V trimmed by 2 bases and J by 8 bases, 14 bases remained unmatched. The CDR3 loop spans 17 amino acids. In nucleotides, the CDR3 is TGTGCCAGCAGTTTAAGGAGGCAGGGGGTCGTGCGGGAAAAACTGTTTTTT. This codes for CASSLRRQGVVREKLFF.

This clone appeared a single time. The chain employs TRBV30 and TRBJ1-1; D remains ambiguous. The germline CDR1 and CDR2 sequences are GTSNPN and SVGIG (reference sequence). The CDR3 runs 13 residues. Trimming took 1 base from V and 11 from J, leaving 17 bases between them. The chain's CDR3 is CAWSGFPGGGAFF. In nucleotides, the CDR3 is TGTGCCTGGAGTGGTTTTCCCGGCGGTGGGGCTTTCTTT. Full variable domain (rest looked up from reference TRBV30 and TRBJ1-1): SQTIHQWPATLVQPVGSPLSLECTVEGTSNPNLYWYRQAAGRGLQLLFYSVGIGQISSEVPQNLSASRPQDRQFILSSKKLLLSDSGFYLCAWSGFPGGGAFFGQGTRLTVV.

V usage is TRBV30 and J usage is TRBJ1-2; TRBD1 matches at 10 bases. The CDR3 covers 15 residues. V shed 5 bases, J shed 7 bases, and the junction held 13 bases outside the gene matches. Germline V gives CDR1 GTSNPN, CDR2 SVGIG (reference sequence). The CDR3 nucleotides are TGTGCCTGGGTGGACAGGGGGAACTATTTGGGTGGCTACACCTTC. Translation gives CAWVDRGNYLGGYTF.

The chain combines TRBV2 with TRBJ1-5, with D possibly TRBD1 on 5 matching bases. Trimming took 7 bases from V and 3 from J, leaving 16 bases between them. The CDR3 length is 15 residues. Germline CDR1 is SNHLY and CDR2 is FYNNEI. The CDR3 reads CASNQGRGLNQPQHF. Here the CDR3 DNA reads TGTGCCAGCAATCAGGGAAGGGGCCTCAATCAGCCCCAGCATTTT. Looking up the rest from reference TRBV2 and TRBJ1-5 gives the full variable domain: EPEVTQTPSHQVTQMGQEVILRCVPISNHLYFYWYRQILGQKVEFLVSFYNNEISEKSEIFDDQFSVERPDGSNFTLKIRSTKLEDSAMYFCASNQGRGLNQPQHFGDGTRLSIL.

This chain connects TRBV2 to TRBJ2-7; 8 bases are shared with TRBD2. CDR1 is SNHLY, CDR2 FYNNEI, per germline. Trimming cost V 5 bases and J 2 bases; bases outside gene matches: 2. The CDR3 is made up of 13 amino acids. The CDR3 nucleotides are TGTGCCAGCAGTCCGGGACTAGCCTACGAGCAGTACTTC. Its protein is CASSPGLAYEQYF.

This chain joins TRBV19 and TRBJ2-1; TRBD2 matches 9 bases. The CDR3 extends over 15 amino acids. Unmatched junction bases numbered 9, after V lost 7 bases and J lost 5 bases. The germline V gene encodes CDR1 LNHDA and CDR2 SQIVND (reference sequence). CDR3 sequence (DNA): TGTGCCAGTAATTGGTTCGCGGGAGGGGACAATGAGCAGTTCTTC. This codes for CASNWFAGGDNEQFF.